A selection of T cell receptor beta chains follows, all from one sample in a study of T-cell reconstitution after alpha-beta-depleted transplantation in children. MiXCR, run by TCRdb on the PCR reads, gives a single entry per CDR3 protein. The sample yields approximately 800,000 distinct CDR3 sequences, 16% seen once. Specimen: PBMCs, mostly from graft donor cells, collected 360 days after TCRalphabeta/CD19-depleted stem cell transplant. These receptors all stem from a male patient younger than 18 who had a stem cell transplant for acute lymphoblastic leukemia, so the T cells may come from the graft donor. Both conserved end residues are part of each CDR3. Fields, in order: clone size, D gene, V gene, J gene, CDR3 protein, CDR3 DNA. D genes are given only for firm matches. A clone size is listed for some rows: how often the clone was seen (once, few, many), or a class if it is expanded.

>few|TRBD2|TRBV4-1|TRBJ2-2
CASSQGGSGSAGELFF
TGCGCCAGCAGCCAAGGAGGTAGCGGGAGCGCCGGGGAGCTGTTTTTT
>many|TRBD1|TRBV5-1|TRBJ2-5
CASSKTGVAQYF
TGCGCCAGCAGCAAGACAGGGGTCGCCCAGTACTTC
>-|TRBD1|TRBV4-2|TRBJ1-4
CASSQDQTGGAWEKLFF
TGTGCCAGCAGCCAAGATCAGACAGGGGGCGCTTGGGAAAAACTGTTTTTT
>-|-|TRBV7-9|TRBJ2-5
CASSLEKPQETQYF
TGTGCCAGCAGCTTAGAAAAGCCCCAAGAGACCCAGTACTTC
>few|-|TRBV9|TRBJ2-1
CASSVAWRGDNEQFF
TGTGCCAGCAGCGTAGCGTGGCGGGGAGACAATGAGCAGTTCTTC
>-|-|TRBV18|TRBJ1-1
CASSPQGKTEAFF
TGTGCCAGCTCACCACAGGGAAAAACTGAAGCTTTCTTT
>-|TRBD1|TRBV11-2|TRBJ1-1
CASSPKGQGVYGMNTEAFF
TGTGCCAGCAGCCCAAAGGGACAGGGGGTTTACGGAATGAACACTGAAGCTTTCTTT
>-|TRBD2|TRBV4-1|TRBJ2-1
CASSQVIAGKPSF
TGCGCCAGCAGCCAAGTTATAGCGGGTAAACCGAGCTTC
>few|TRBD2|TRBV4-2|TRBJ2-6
CASSSRTSGRPGANVLTF
TGTGCCAGCAGCTCCCGCACTAGCGGGAGACCTGGGGCCAACGTCCTGACTTTC
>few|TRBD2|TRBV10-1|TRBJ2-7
CASSVETSGGDNEQYF
TGCGCCAGCAGTGTAGAGACTAGCGGAGGGGACAACGAGCAGTACTTC
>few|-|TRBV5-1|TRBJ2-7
CASSLDPSNSYEQYF
TGCGCCAGCAGCTTGGACCCTTCTAACTCCTACGAGCAGTACTTC
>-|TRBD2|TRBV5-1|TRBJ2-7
CASSLESSGPYEQYF
TGCGCCAGCAGCTTGGAGTCTAGCGGGCCCTACGAGCAGTACTTC
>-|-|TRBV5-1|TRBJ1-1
CASSLEGGSWAFF
TGCGCCAGCAGCTTGGAGGGGGGTTCGTGGGCTTTCTTT
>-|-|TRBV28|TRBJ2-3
CASSSAAGRTDTQYF
TGTGCCAGCAGTTCCGCGGCGGGCAGAACAGATACGCAGTATTTT
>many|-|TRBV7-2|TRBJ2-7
CASGGYVSSYEQYF
TGTGCCAGCGGGGGTTACGTGTCGAGCTACGAGCAGTACTTC
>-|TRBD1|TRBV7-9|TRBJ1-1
CASSAWTGGNTEAFF
TGTGCCAGCAGCGCCTGGACAGGGGGAAACACTGAAGCTTTCTTT
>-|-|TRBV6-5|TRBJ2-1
CASTVSGIEPYNEQFF
TGTGCCAGCACCGTCTCCGGGATAGAACCTTACAATGAGCAGTTCTTC
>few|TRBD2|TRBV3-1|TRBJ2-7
CASSALPRRAGVTYEQYF
TGTGCCAGCAGCGCTCTTCCCCGGCGAGCGGGAGTCACCTACGAGCAGTACTTC